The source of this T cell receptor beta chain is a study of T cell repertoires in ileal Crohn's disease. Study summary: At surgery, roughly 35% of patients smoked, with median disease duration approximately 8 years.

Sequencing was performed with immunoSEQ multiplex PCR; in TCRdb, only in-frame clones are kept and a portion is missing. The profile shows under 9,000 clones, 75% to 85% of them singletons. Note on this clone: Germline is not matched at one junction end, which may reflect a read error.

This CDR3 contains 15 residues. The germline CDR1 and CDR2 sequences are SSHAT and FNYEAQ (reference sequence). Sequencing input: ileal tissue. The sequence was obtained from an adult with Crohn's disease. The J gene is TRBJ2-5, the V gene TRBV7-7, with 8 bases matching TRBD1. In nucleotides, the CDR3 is TGTGCTAGCAGCTTAGATGGGACAGGCCAAGAGACCCAGTACTTC. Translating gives CASSLDGTGQETQYF.